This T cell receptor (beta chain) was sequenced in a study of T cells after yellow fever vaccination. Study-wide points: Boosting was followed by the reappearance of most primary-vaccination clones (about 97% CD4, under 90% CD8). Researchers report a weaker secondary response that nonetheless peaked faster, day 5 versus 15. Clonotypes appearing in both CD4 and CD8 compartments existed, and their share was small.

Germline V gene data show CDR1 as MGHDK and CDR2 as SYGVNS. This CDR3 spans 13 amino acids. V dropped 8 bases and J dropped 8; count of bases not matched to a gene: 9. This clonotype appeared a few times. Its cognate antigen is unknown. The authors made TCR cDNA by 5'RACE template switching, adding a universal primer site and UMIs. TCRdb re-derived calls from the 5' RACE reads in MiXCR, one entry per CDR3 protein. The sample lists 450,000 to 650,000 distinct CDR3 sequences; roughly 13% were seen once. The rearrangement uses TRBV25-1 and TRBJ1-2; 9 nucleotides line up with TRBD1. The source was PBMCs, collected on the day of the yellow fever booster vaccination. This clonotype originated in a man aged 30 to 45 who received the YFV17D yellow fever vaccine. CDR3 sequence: CASSWTGVQGYTF. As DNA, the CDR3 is TGTGCCAGCTCTTGGACAGGGGTTCAAGGCTACACCTTC.